Below are 7 T cell receptor beta chains sequenced from a single sample in a study of response to subunit inactivated influenza vaccine. TCRdb called the RT-PCR reads again in MiXCR, with one record for every CDR3 protein. The sample yields hundreds of thousands of distinct CDR3 sequences, 14% seen once. The source material was PBMCs from blood, sampled around two weeks before vaccination. These receptor sequences come from a man aged 45 to 65 who received an inactivated influenza vaccine.

This clonotype showed up many times. The rearrangement joins TRBV29-1 to TRBJ1-2, with a tentative D call TRBD1 (5 bases). Germline V lookup: CDR1 SQVTM, CDR2 ANQGSEA. The V end lost 5 bases, the J end lost 3 bases, and 7 bases lay between the germline ends. The CDR3 is made up of 11 amino acids. DNA of the CDR3: TGCAGCGTTAGAGGGGACTATGGCTACACCTTC. Translated, it gives CSVRGDYGYTF.

This clonotype has at least ten counts. This rearrangement joins TRBV5-1 to TRBJ2-2, with D maybe TRBD1 (6 bases). V lost 2 bases and J lost 6, with 8 bases in between. Per germline, CDR1 SGHRS and CDR2 YFSETQ. The CDR3 has 13 residues. The DNA for the CDR3 is TGCGCCAGCAGCTTCAAGGGGGCCGGGGAGCTGTTTTTT. It specifies CASSFKGAGELFF.

This clonotype was detected only a few times. This chain uses TRBV12-3 or TRBV12-4 with TRBJ2-3, with 10 positions matching TRBD2. Trimming at V came to 3 bases and at J to 2 bases, leaving 5 bases not matched to a gene. The CDR3 consists of 16 residues. CDR3 protein: CASSFTTSGSTDTQYF. For the CDR3, the DNA is TGTGCCAGCAGTTTCACGACTAGCGGGTCCACAGATACGCAGTATTTT.

The table lists this clonotype with a few counts. Compared with germline, one end of the junction differs, possibly owing to a read error. V gene TRBV5-1 combines with J gene TRBJ2-3; D is uncertain. CDR3 length: 15 residues. Looked up from germline, CDR1 is SGHRS and CDR2 is YFSETQ. The CDR3 reads CASSFRAARTNTQYF. Written as DNA, the CDR3 is TGCGCCAGCAGCTTTAGGGCGGCCCGCACAAATACGCAGTATTTT.

This clonotype was seen only a few times. The gene calls are TRBV11-2 and TRBJ2-5; the D gene could be TRBD1 or TRBD2 (6 bases each). The CDR3 extends over 17 amino acids. Trimming pared 1 base from V and 4 bases from J, leaving 19 bases between. Germline CDR1 and CDR2: SGHAT and FQNNGV. In DNA, the CDR3 is TGTGCCAGCAGCTTAGCAAAGACGGGGGCCTTGGGAGAGACCCAGTACTTC. Translated, it gives CASSLAKTGALGETQYF. The entire variable domain, with the rest obtained from reference TRBV11-2 and TRBJ2-5, is as follows: EAGVAQSPRYKIIEKRQSVAFWCNPISGHATLYWYQQILGQGPKLLIQFQNNGVVDDSQLPKDRFSAERLKGVDSTLKIQPAKLEDSAVYLCASSLAKTGALGETQYFGPGTRLLVL.

The rearrangement uses TRBV5-1 and TRBJ2-7, with D perhaps TRBD1 (5 bases). V dropped 0 bases and J dropped 0 bases, with 10 bases sitting between them. CDR1 is SGHRS, CDR2 YFSETQ, per germline. The CDR3 length is 15 residues. The CDR3 DNA sequence: TGCGCCAGCAGCTTGGATTTCAGGGCCTCCTACGAGCAGTACTTC. Translating gives CASSLDFRASYEQYF. Full variable domain (missing parts from reference TRBV5-1 and TRBJ2-7): KAGVTQTPRYLIKTRGQQVTLSCSPISGHRSVSWYQQTPGQGLQFLFEYFSETQRNKGNFPGRFSGRQFSNSRSEMNVSTLELGDSALYLCASSLDFRASYEQYFGPGTRLTVT.

V is TRBV15 and J is TRBJ2-7; TRBD2 agrees at 11 bases. The junction had 3 bases not matched to a gene; V was cut back by 2 bases and J by 6 bases. CDR1 LNHNV and CDR2 YYDKDF come from the germline V gene (reference sequence). The CDR3 has 14 residues. The DNA for the CDR3 is TGTGCCACCAGCAGAAGACTAGCGGGAACCGAGCAGTACTTC. It codes for CATSRRLAGTEQYF.